A selection of T cell receptor beta chains follows, all from one sample in a study of graft-versus-host responses after intestinal transplantation. Their cognate antigens are unknown. Only in-frame clones appear in the TCRdb table, and some are missing; sequencing was by immunoSEQ multiplex PCR. The table lists 84,000 or so clones, roughly 84% of them singletons, with around 8% in the top ten. Sequencing was performed on unstimulated CD8+ T cells sorted from spleen or lymph node cells, taken before transplant. The receptor set was obtained from a human donor who was the organ donor for an intestinal transplant. The CDR3 runs from the conserved cysteine through the conserved F or W. A D gene is named only where the DNA matches it firmly. Not all rows give a size; the values are once, few, many and, for expanded clones, a class.

clone size,D gene,V gene,J gene,CDR3 protein,CDR3 DNA
-,-,TRBV4-1,TRBJ2-2,CASSPNGELFF,TGCGCCAGCAGCCCTAACGGGGAGCTGTTTTTT
-,TRBD1,TRBV7-8,TRBJ2-7,CASSTRQGAVDEQYF,TGTGCCAGCAGCACGCGACAGGGGGCAGTCGACGAGCAGTACTTC
once,-,TRBV7-3,TRBJ2-1,CASSPREYNEQFF,TGTGCCAGCAGCCCTCGGGAGTACAATGAGCAGTTCTTC
-,-,TRBV5-6,TRBJ1-1,CASSHQTRPEAFF,TGTGCCAGCAGCCACCAAACAAGGCCTGAAGCTTTCTTT
-,-,TRBV25-1,TRBJ1-1,CASSPVMGRARTEAFF,TGTGCCAGCAGTCCCGTAATGGGAAGGGCTAGAACTGAAGCTTTCTTT
-,-,TRBV6-5,TRBJ2-3,CASRIGEGDTDTQYF,TGTGCCAGCAGAATCGGGGAAGGGGACACAGATACGCAGTATTTT
-,TRBD1,TRBV30,TRBJ2-1,CAWSDQDRVYNEQFF,TGTGCCTGGAGTGACCAGGACAGGGTCTACAATGAGCAGTTCTTC
-,-,TRBV6-1,TRBJ1-5,CASSTLDGPQHF,TGTGCCAGCAGTACCCTAGATGGGCCCCAGCATTTT
once,-,TRBV7-9,TRBJ2-1,CASRWWWRNEQFF,TGTGCCAGCAGATGGTGGTGGCGGAATGAGCAGTTCTTC
few,-,TRBV4-2,TRBJ1-6,CASSAGDSYNSPLHF,TGTGCCAGCAGCGCAGGGGATTCCTATAATTCACCCCTCCACTTT
-,TRBD1,TRBV11-2,TRBJ2-7,CASSSPGQAYEQYF,TGTGCCAGCAGCTCCCCGGGACAGGCCTACGAGCAGTACTTC
-,-,TRBV5-6,TRBJ2-7,CASSLRAAYEQYF,TGTGCCAGCAGCTTGCGGGCAGCCTACGAGCAGTACTTC
-,TRBD1,TRBV6-6,TRBJ1-3,CASSYTGGSGNTIYF,TGTGCCAGCAGTTACACAGGGGGCTCTGGAAACACCATATATTTT
-,TRBD1,TRBV29-1,TRBJ1-1,CSVELRDRNTEAFF,TGCAGCGTTGAATTGCGGGACAGGAACACTGAAGCTTTCTTT
-,-,TRBV27,TRBJ2-1,CASSLSPLPGGSYNEQFF,TGTGCCAGCAGTTTATCCCCCTTACCGGGTGGCTCCTACAATGAGCAGTTCTTC
-,TRBD1,TRBV6-6,TRBJ1-2,CASFVWSGTGPMGYTF,TGTGCCAGCTTCGTCTGGTCCGGGACAGGCCCCATGGGCTACACCTTC
-,-,TRBV5-1,TRBJ2-1,CASSLSWSSYNEQFF,TGCGCCAGCAGCTTGTCTTGGAGCTCCTACAATGAGCAGTTCTTC
-,-,TRBV7-9,TRBJ2-2,CASSLELFF,TGTGCCAGCAGCCTTGAGCTGTTTTTT
-,-,TRBV30,TRBJ1-4,CAWSPKMSNEKLFF,TGTGCCTGGAGTCCTAAGATGTCTAATGAAAAACTGTTTTTT
-,-,TRBV4-1,TRBJ1-5,CASSDLDSPQHF,TGCGCCAGCAGCGATTTGGATTCGCCCCAGCATTTT
-,TRBD1,TRBV27,TRBJ2-7,CASRMTGSYEQYF,TGTGCCAGCAGGATGACAGGGAGCTACGAGCAGTACTTC
-,-,TRBV21-1,TRBJ2-7,CASSTSHRQAINYEQYF,TGTGCCAGCAGCACCTCACACAGACAGGCGATCAACTACGAGCAGTACTTC
-,-,TRBV4-1,TRBJ2-7,CASSPGRGLAYEQYF,TGCGCCAGCAGCCCTGGGAGGGGGCTTGCCTACGAGCAGTACTTC
-,TRBD1,TRBV6-1,TRBJ2-7,CAPPTGVNEQYF,TGTGCCCCACCGACAGGGGTGAACGAGCAGTACTTC
-,TRBD1,TRBV5-1,TRBJ2-1,CASSLGDRGLGVNEQFF,TGCGCCAGCAGCTTGGGGGACAGAGGGTTGGGGGTCAATGAGCAGTTCTTC
-,-,TRBV4-2,TRBJ1-2,CASSQVALGTNYGYTRGYTF,TGTGCCAGCAGCCAAGTGGCCTTGGGAACTAACTATGGCTACACCCGAGGCTACACCTTC